The clone carrying this TCR beta chain was observed a handful of times. Antigen: not known. The junction departs from germline at one end; a sequencing error may be responsible. Via MiXCR, TCRdb re-called the 5' RACE reads, giving one row per CDR3 protein. The sample has around 530,000 distinct CDR3 sequences, less than 20% seen once. The data derive from a study of T cells after yellow fever vaccination. Study-level results: Relatively few clonotypes were ones that appeared in both CD4 and CD8 compartments. FACS-sorted repertoires might harbor abundant contaminating clonotypes from the bulk population.

Germline V CDR1 and CDR2: SGHRS, YFSETQ. The CDR3 is 13 residues long. The source of this sequence is a man aged 18 to 29 who received the YFV17D yellow fever vaccine. The source was PBMCs, collected 4 to 6 days after the first yellow fever vaccination. This chain joins TRBV5-1 and TRBJ1-2; no firm D call. DNA of the CDR3: TGCGCCAGCAGATTGGGCGGGAACTATGGCTACACCTTC. Protein: CASRLGGNYGYTF. The variable domain in full, with the rest retrieved from reference TRBV5-1 and TRBJ1-2, is KAGVTQTPRYLIKTRGQQVTLSCSPISGHRSVSWYQQTPGQGLQFLFEYFSETQRNKGNFPGRFSGRQFSNSRSEMNVSTLELGDSALYLCASRLGGNYGYTFGSGTRLTVV.